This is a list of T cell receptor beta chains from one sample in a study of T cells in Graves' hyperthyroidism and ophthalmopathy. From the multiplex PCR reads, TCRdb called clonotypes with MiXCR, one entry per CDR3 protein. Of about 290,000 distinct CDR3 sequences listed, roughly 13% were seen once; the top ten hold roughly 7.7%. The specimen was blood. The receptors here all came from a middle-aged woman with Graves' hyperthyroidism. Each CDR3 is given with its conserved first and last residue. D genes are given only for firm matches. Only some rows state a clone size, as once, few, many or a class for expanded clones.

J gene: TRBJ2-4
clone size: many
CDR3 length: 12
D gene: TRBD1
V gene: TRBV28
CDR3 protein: CASRGQWNIQYF
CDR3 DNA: TGTGCCAGCAGGGGACAGTGGAACATTCAGTACTTC

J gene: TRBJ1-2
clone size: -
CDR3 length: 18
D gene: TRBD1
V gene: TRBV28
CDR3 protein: CASSLDIRGTGHLGGYTF
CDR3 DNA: TGTGCCAGCAGTTTAGATATTCGGGGGACAGGGCATCTAGGTGGCTACACCTTC

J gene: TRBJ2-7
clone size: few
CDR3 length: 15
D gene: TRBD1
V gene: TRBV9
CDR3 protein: CASSVGGTGSYEQYF
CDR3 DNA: TGTGCCAGCAGCGTAGGGGGGACAGGGTCCTACGAGCAGTACTTC

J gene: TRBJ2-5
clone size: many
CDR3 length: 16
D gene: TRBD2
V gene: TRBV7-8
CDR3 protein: CASSPRLAGGQETQYF
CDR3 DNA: TGTGCCAGCAGCCCCAGACTAGCGGGAGGACAAGAGACCCAGTACTTC

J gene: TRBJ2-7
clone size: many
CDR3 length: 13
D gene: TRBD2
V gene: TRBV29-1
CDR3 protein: CSVGISGSYEQYF
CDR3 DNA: TGCAGCGTTGGTATTAGCGGGTCCTACGAGCAGTACTTC

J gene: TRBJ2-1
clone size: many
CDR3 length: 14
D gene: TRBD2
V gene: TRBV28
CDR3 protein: CASSRLAADNEQFF
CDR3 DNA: TGTGCCAGCAGCCGACTAGCGGCTGACAATGAGCAGTTCTTC

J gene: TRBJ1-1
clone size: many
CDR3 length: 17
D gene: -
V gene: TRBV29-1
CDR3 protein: CSVEPRTIGDVNTEAFF
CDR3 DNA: TGCAGCGTCGAACCGAGGACGATCGGGGACGTGAACACTGAAGCTTTCTTT

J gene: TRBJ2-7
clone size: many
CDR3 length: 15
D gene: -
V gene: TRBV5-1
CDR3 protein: CASSLASGIYEGQYF
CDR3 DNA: TGCGCCAGCAGCTTGGCCTCGGGGATCTACGAAGGGCAGTACTTC

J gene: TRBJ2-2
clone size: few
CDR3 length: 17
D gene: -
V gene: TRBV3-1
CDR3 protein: CASSQSPQAKNTGELFF
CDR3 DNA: TGTGCCAGCAGCCAGTCTCCCCAAGCTAAGAACACCGGGGAGCTGTTTTTT

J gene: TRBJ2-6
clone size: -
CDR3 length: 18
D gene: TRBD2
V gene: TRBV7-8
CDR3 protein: CASSLDPAGGSGANVLTF
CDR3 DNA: TGTGCCAGCAGCTTAGACCCAGCGGGGGGCTCTGGGGCCAACGTCCTGACTTTC

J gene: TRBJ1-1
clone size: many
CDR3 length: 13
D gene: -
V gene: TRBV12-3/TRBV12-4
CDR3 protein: CASRITLEAEAFF
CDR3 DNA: TGTGCCAGCAGGATTACCCTGGAGGCCGAAGCTTTCTTT

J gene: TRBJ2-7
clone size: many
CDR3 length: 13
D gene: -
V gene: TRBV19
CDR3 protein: CASRGDPAYEQYF
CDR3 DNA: TGTGCCAGTAGGGGGGACCCCGCCTACGAGCAGTACTTC

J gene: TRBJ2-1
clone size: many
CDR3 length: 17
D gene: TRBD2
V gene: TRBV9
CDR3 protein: CASSVALGTGGPNEQFF
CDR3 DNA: TGTGCCAGCAGCGTAGCTTTAGGGACGGGAGGGCCCAATGAGCAGTTCTTC

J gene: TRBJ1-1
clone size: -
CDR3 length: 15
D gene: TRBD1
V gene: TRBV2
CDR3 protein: CASRLLTGAQTEAFF
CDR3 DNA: TGTGCCAGCAGACTACTGACAGGGGCCCAAACTGAAGCTTTCTTT

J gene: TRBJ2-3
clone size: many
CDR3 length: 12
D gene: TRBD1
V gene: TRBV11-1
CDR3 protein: CASRRDRETQYF
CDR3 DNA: TGTGCCAGCAGACGCGACAGGGAAACGCAGTATTTT

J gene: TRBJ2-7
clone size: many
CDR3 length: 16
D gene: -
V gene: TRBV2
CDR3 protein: CASRDRRQVGTYEQYF
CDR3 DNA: TGTGCCAGCAGAGATAGGAGACAGGTTGGAACCTACGAGCAGTACTTC

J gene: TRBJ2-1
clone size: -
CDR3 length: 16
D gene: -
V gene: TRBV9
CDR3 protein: CASSEGAERPYNEQFF
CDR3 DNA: TGTGCCAGCAGCGAAGGAGCGGAGCGACCCTACAATGAGCAGTTCTTC

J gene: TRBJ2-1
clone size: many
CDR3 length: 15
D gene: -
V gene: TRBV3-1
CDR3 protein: CASSQGLSAHNEQFF
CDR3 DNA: TGTGCCAGCAGCCAAGGGTTGTCAGCTCACAATGAGCAGTTCTTC

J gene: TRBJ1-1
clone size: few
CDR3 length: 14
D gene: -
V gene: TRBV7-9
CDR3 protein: CASSLGHSGPEAFF
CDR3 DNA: TGTGCCAGCAGCTTAGGACACTCGGGACCTGAAGCTTTCTTT

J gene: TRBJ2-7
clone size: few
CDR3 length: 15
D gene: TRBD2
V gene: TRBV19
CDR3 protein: CASSIKAGGPHEQYF
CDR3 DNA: TGTGCCAGTAGTATTAAAGCGGGAGGGCCTCACGAGCAGTACTTC

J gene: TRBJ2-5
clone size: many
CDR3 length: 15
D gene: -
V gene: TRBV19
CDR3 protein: CASSISPPTVETQYF
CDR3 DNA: TGTGCCAGTAGTATCTCCCCGCCCACCGTGGAGACCCAGTACTTC

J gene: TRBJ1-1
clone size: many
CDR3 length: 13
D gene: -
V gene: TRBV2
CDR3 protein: CASSGGGQLEAFF
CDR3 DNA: TGTGCCAGCAGCGGAGGCGGACAACTTGAAGCTTTCTTT

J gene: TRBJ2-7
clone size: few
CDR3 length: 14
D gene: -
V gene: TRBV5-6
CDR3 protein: CASTPGPLSYEQYF
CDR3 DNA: TGTGCCAGCACTCCGGGACCGCTCTCCTACGAGCAGTACTTC

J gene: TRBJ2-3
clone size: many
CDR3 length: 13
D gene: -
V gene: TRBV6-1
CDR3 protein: CASNRDNTDTQYF
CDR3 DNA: TGTGCCAGTAACCGGGACAACACAGATACGCAGTATTTT

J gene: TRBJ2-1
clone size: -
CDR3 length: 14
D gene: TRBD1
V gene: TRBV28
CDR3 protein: CASAPGQGVGEQFF
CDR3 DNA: TGTGCCAGCGCACCGGGACAGGGTGTCGGTGAGCAGTTCTTC

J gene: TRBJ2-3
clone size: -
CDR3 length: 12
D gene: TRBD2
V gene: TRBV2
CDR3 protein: CASIATSGTQYF
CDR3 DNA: TGTGCCAGCATTGCGACTAGCGGGACGCAGTATTTT

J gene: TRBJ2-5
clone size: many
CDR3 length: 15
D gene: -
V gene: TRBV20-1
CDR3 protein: CSARAGLRSMETQYF
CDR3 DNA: TGCAGTGCTAGAGCGGGACTGCGGTCGATGGAGACCCAGTACTTC

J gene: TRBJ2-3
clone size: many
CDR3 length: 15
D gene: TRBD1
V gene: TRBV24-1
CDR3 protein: CATSPGQGAPDTQYF
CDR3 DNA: TGTGCCACCTCCCCGGGACAGGGGGCTCCAGATACGCAGTATTTT